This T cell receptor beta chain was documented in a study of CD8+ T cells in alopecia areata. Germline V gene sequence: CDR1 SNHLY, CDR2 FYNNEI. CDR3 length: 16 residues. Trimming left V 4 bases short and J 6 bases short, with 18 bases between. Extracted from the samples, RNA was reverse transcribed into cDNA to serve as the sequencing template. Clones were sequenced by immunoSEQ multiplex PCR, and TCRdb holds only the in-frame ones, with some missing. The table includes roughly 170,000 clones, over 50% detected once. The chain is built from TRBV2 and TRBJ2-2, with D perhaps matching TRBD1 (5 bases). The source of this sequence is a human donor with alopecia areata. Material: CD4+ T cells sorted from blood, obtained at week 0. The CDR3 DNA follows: TGTGCCAGCAGTGTGGGCAGGGTCCATTTGTCCGGGGAGCTGTTTTTT. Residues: CASSVGRVHLSGELFF.